This T cell receptor beta chain was recovered during a study of T cell responses to AZD1222 COVID-19 vaccine. With respect to this clone: Its antigen is undetermined.

Findings and caveats of the study: Spike-wide vaccine-associated CD4 TCRs dominated at 160-218 and 743-854. After the peak T cell response, and only then, were repertoires sampled.

Only in-frame clones appear in the TCRdb table, and some are missing; sequencing was by immunoSEQ multiplex PCR. Of around 96,000 clones listed, around nine tenths are singletons. The receptor was isolated from an adult who received the AZD1222 COVID-19 vaccine. The sample consisted of peripheral blood, taken 28 days after the second AZD1222 dose.

The CDR3 region has the DNA TGTGCCAGCAGCTTAGCCGACACGGCTCTCAATGAGCAGTTCTTC. Translation: CASSLADTALNEQFF. V gene TRBV7-2 combines with J gene TRBJ2-1; no clear D. CDR3 length: 15 amino acids. Between the trimmed V and J ends, which lost 0 bases and 6 bases, there was a span of 12 bases. CDR1 SGHTA and CDR2 FQGNSA come from the germline V gene.